Listed here are 26 T cell receptor beta chains from one sample, sequenced in a study of TIL therapy for anti-PD-1-resistant metastatic lung cancer listed by TCRdb under 2021. Explained via the paper, the time point label denotes: pre-treatment sample, taken before nivolumab and TIL therapy. Using bias-controlled multiplex PCR with the immunoSEQ v3 hsTCRB kit, the TCR beta CDR3 regions were amplified from genomic DNA. TCRdb obtained this table from immuneACCESS and retained in-frame rearrangements with V and J assigned. These tables miss some clones; where compared with another copy, unresolved V genes account for less than half of the shortfall, and the remainder is unexplained. This sample has around 30,000 clones in its table, and 70% to 80% of those were observed once. Approximately 2.5% of the sample comes from the top ten. Source: blood, taken at baseline. These TCRs come from a woman between 30 and 80 years old with non-small cell lung cancer.

The V call is TRBV10-3, the J call TRBJ1-2; D is ambiguous. Deletions cut 3 bases from V and 8 bases from J, with 16 bases between. CDR1 is ENHRY and CDR2 is SYGVKD in the germline V gene. The CDR3 length is 14 residues. CDR3 residues: CAISDRPLREGYTF. The CDR3 DNA reads as TGTGCCATCAGTGATCGACCGCTTAGAGAAGGCTACACCTTC.

V usage is TRBV28 and J usage is TRBJ1-2; a possible D gene is TRBD1 (5 bases). The CDR3 consists of 14 residues. V dropped 4 bases and J dropped 4 bases, with 13 bases sitting between them. Germline CDR1 MDHEN, CDR2 SYDVKM. Written as DNA, the CDR3 is TGTGCCAGCAGTTCGGTGGGCCAGGGCTATGGCTACACCTTC. It encodes CASSSVGQGYGYTF.

The chain recombines TRBV19 with TRBJ1-2; the match to TRBD1 covers 7 bases. V dropped 3 bases and J dropped 4; count of bases not matched to a gene: 5. Germline V gene data show CDR1 as LNHDA and CDR2 as SQIVND (reference sequence). This CDR3 spans 14 amino acids. CDR3 region: CASSITGTAYGYTF. In DNA form, the CDR3 reads TGTGCCAGTAGTATCACCGGGACAGCCTATGGCTACACCTTC. Full variable domain (outside the CDR3, taken from reference TRBV19 and TRBJ1-2): DGGITQSPKYLFRKEGQNVTLSCEQNLNHDAMYWYRQDPGQGLRLIYYSQIVNDFQKGDIAEGYSVSREKKESFPLTVTSAQKNPTAFYLCASSITGTAYGYTFGSGTRLTVV.

The V gene is TRBV5-6, the J gene TRBJ1-4; 7 nucleotides match TRBD1. This CDR3 is 14 amino acids long. The V gene's germline CDR1 is SGHDT and CDR2 YYEEEE. V lost 4 bases and J lost 7; bases outside the gene matches: 7. The CDR3 spells CASSPGGGSEKLFF. The CDR3 nucleotides are TGTGCCAGCAGCCCAGGGGGAGGGAGTGAAAAACTGTTTTTT.

The chain links TRBV2 to TRBJ2-1; 7 positions agree with TRBD2. Germline-derived CDR1 and CDR2 are SNHLY and FYNNEI. V trimming: 6 bases; J trimming: 9 bases; junction bases outside the gene matches: 11. This CDR3 spans 14 amino acids. The CDR3 DNA reads TGTGCCAGCAGCCCCCTAGCGGTGTTCAGTGAGCAGTTCTTC. It is translated as CASSPLAVFSEQFF. The full variable domain, completed using reference TRBV2 and TRBJ2-1, is EPEVTQTPSHQVTQMGQEVILRCVPISNHLYFYWYRQILGQKVEFLVSFYNNEISEKSEIFDDQFSVERPDGSNFTLKIRSTKLEDSAMYFCASSPLAVFSEQFFGPGTRLTVL.

The V call is TRBV7-8, the J call TRBJ2-7; TRBD2 agrees at 9 bases. The CDR3 is 15 residues long. Trimming at V came to 3 bases and at J to 0 bases, leaving 3 bases not matched to a gene. The germline V gene has CDR1 SGHVS and CDR2 FQNEAQ. This CDR3 reads CASSFRLADSYEQYF. The CDR3 coding sequence is TGTGCCAGCAGCTTCCGACTAGCGGACTCCTACGAGCAGTACTTC.

V and J are TRBV5-6 and TRBJ2-1, with 7 bases identical to TRBD1. After removal of 1 base from V and 3 bases from J, the junction contained 4 bases not matched to a gene. The CDR3 is 15 residues long. Germline CDR1 reads SGHDT; CDR2 reads YYEEEE. CDR3 amino acids: CASSLPGGVYNEQFF. CDR3 DNA: TGTGCCAGCAGCTTGCCAGGGGGAGTCTACAATGAGCAGTTCTTC.

The rearrangement links TRBV7-8 to TRBJ2-2, with D perhaps matching TRBD2 (6 bases). Trimming took 1 base from V and 7 from J, leaving 16 bases between them. The CDR3 has 16 residues. Germline lookup yields CDR1 SGHVS and CDR2 FQNEAQ. For the CDR3, the DNA is TGTGCCAGCAGCTTAGGCCTTCCGGGAGTGGGCGGGGAGCTGTTTTTT. Protein sequence: CASSLGLPGVGGELFF.

V gene TRBV7-7 combines with J gene TRBJ2-7; TRBD1 matches 7 bases. The germline gives CDR1 SSHAT, CDR2 FNYEAQ (reference sequence). CDR3 size: 14 residues. The V and J ends lost 5 bases and 1 base, in that order; junction bases with no gene match: 5. This CDR3 is CASSPGQASYEQYF. The CDR3, as DNA: TGTGCCAGCAGCCCTGGACAGGCTTCCTACGAGCAGTACTTC. The variable domain in full, with the rest retrieved from reference TRBV7-7 and TRBJ2-7, is GAGVSQSPRYKVTKRGQDVTLRCDPISSHATLYWYQQALGQGPEFLTYFNYEAQPDKSGLPSDRFSAERPEGSISTLTIQRTEQRDSAMYRCASSPGQASYEQYFGPGTRLTVT.

This clone was seen just once. The J gene is TRBJ2-3, the V gene TRBV19; no definite D call. Trimming took 5 bases from V and 1 from J, leaving 13 bases between them. Germline CDR1 LNHDA, CDR2 SQIVND (reference sequence). The CDR3 covers 15 residues. CDR3 amino acids: CASSSPDLGTDTQYF. CDR3 DNA sequence: TGTGCCAGTAGTTCACCCGATTTGGGCACAGATACGCAGTATTTT.

This rearrangement joins TRBV18 to TRBJ1-4; D remains unclear. Germline V gene data show CDR1 as KGHSH and CDR2 as LQKENI. V lost 3 bases to trimming and J lost 7 bases, with 9 bases between them. The CDR3 runs 13 residues. This CDR3 reads CASSPLNTEKLFF. The CDR3 coding sequence is TGTGCCAGCTCACCGTTGAACACTGAAAAACTGTTTTTT.

The chain is built from TRBV2 and TRBJ2-7, with D tentatively TRBD2 (5 bases). The CDR3 has 12 residues. Germline assignment: CDR1 SNHLY and CDR2 FYNNEI. V dropped 4 bases and J dropped 6 bases, with 10 bases sitting between them. The CDR3 here is CASSAPSREQYF. The CDR3, as DNA: TGTGCCAGCAGTGCTCCTAGCCGCGAGCAGTACTTC. Looking up the rest from reference TRBV2 and TRBJ2-7 gives the full variable domain: EPEVTQTPSHQVTQMGQEVILRCVPISNHLYFYWYRQILGQKVEFLVSFYNNEISEKSEIFDDQFSVERPDGSNFTLKIRSTKLEDSAMYFCASSAPSREQYFGPGTRLTVT.

The rearrangement uses TRBV6-1 and TRBJ1-1; TRBD1 is a possible D gene (6 bases). Trimming pared 2 bases from V and 11 bases from J, leaving 15 bases between. CDR1 is MNHNS and CDR2 is SASEGT in the germline V gene. The CDR3 totals 13 residues. Written as DNA, the CDR3 is TGTGCCAGCAGTGAAAGTGGCAGGGGCATTGCTTTCTTT. This translates into CASSESGRGIAFF.

The chain employs TRBV27 and TRBJ2-7, with D perhaps being TRBD1 or TRBD2 (7 bases each). Trimming removed 3 bases from V and 5 bases from J, with 11 bases in between. Germline V lookup: CDR1 MNHEY, CDR2 SMNVEV (reference sequence). The CDR3 covers 13 residues. For the CDR3, the DNA is TGTGCCAGCAGTTTGACAGGGAGGGACGAGCAGTACTTC. This translates into CASSLTGRDEQYF.

This sequence joins TRBV6-6 and TRBJ2-7, with 9 bases matching TRBD1. V shed 6 bases, J shed 0 bases, and the junction held 6 bases outside the gene matches. Germline V gene lookup returns CDR1 MNHNY and CDR2 SVGAGI (reference sequence). The CDR3 length is 15 residues. Written as DNA, the CDR3 is TGTGCCAGCAGGGCCGGGACAGGGAGCTCCTACGAGCAGTACTTC. Protein: CASRAGTGSSYEQYF.

The gene calls are TRBV6-5 and TRBJ1-1; possible D gene TRBD1, 5 bases. The CDR3 spans 16 residues. Trimming took off 4 bases at V and 0 bases at J, with 15 bases between the two ends. Germline V gene sequence: CDR1 MNHEY, CDR2 SVGAGI. The CDR3 region has the DNA TGTGCCAGCAGTTCTCGACAGTTCGGAATGAACACTGAAGCTTTCTTT. Translated, it gives CASSSRQFGMNTEAFF.

The chain couples TRBV25-1 to TRBJ2-7, with D hard to call. The V gene's germline CDR1 is MGHDK and CDR2 SYGVNS. Deletions cut 0 bases from V and 3 bases from J, with 9 bases between. The CDR3 is 14 amino acids. As DNA, the CDR3 is TGTGCCAGCAGTGAATATTTGGACGGCTACGAGCAGTACTTC. Translation gives CASSEYLDGYEQYF.

The chain is built from TRBV15 and TRBJ1-2, with D perhaps TRBD1 (5 bases). This CDR3 has 15 amino acids. CDR1 LNHNV and CDR2 YYDKDF come from the germline V gene (reference sequence). With 0 bases removed from V and 7 bases from J, the gap between germline ends came to 15 bases. In nucleotides, the CDR3 is TGTGCCACCAGCAGAGACGAAATTCAGGGAGGTGGCTACACCTTC. As protein: CATSRDEIQGGGYTF.

The chain uses TRBV5-6 and TRBJ1-1; D remains ambiguous. CDR1 is SGHDT and CDR2 is YYEEEE in the germline V gene. V lost 0 bases and J lost 0, with 18 bases in between. The CDR3 length is 18 residues. The CDR3 loop reads CASSLDLGSTALNTEAFF. The CDR3 nucleotides are TGTGCCAGCAGCTTGGATTTGGGCTCTACGGCCCTGAACACTGAAGCTTTCTTT.

The rearrangement links TRBV2 to TRBJ2-3; D assignment may be TRBD1 or TRBD2 (7 bases each). The CDR3 consists of 15 residues. Trimming removed 5 bases from V and 0 bases from J, with 12 bases in between. Per the germline V gene, CDR1 is SNHLY and CDR2 is FYNNEI. The CDR3 DNA follows: TGTGCCAGCAGTCTGCAGGGGGGGAGCACAGATACGCAGTATTTT. This gives the protein CASSLQGGSTDTQYF.

The V gene is TRBV19, the J gene TRBJ1-1; a possible D gene is TRBD1 (5 bases). The CDR3 extends over 17 amino acids. Germline CDR1 reads LNHDA; CDR2 reads SQIVND (reference sequence). Trimming left V 3 bases short and J 0 bases short, with 17 bases between. Written as DNA, the CDR3 is TGTGCCAGTAGTATGGGAAGATTCGGGGCGGTGAACACTGAAGCTTTCTTT. Amino acids: CASSMGRFGAVNTEAFF.

This clone appeared a single time. This chain joins TRBV30 and TRBJ2-1; D might be TRBD1 (6 bases). Per germline, CDR1 GTSNPN and CDR2 SVGIG (reference sequence). The CDR3 is 14 residues long. Trimming removed 4 bases at V and 2 bases at J, with 12 bases between. The CDR3 loop is CAWKKQGTYNEQFF. The CDR3, as DNA: TGTGCCTGGAAGAAACAGGGCACCTACAATGAGCAGTTCTTC.

This clone was found a few times. This chain connects TRBV30 to TRBJ1-1; D is possibly TRBD1 (5 bases). Germline CDR1 GTSNPN, CDR2 SVGIG (reference sequence). V gave up 7 bases and J gave up 10 bases, with 19 bases separating them. The CDR3 covers 12 residues. The CDR3 DNA follows: TGTGCCTCCAACTCACTACAGGAGCCAGCTTTCTTT. This encodes CASNSLQEPAFF.

V is TRBV7-9 and J is TRBJ2-1, with 11 bases that match TRBD2. Germline V lookup: CDR1 SEHNR, CDR2 FQNEAQ (reference sequence). This CDR3 comprises 16 residues. Trimming cost V 2 bases and J 8 bases; bases outside gene matches: 8. In DNA form, the CDR3 reads TGTGCCAGCAGCTTATCTCTAGCGGGAGGTTCCGATGAGCAGTTCTTC. Its protein product is CASSLSLAGGSDEQFF.

The CDR3 loop is CSASLVYEQYF. The CDR3 DNA reads TGCAGTGCTAGTCTCGTCTACGAGCAGTACTTC. J is TRBJ2-7 and V is TRBV20-1; no clear D. This CDR3 has 11 residues. Germline V CDR1 and CDR2: DFQATT, SNEGSKA (reference sequence). V was shortened by 3 bases and J by 3 bases, with 6 bases between the two germline ends.

This clone has more than one count but fewer than ten. This chain joins TRBV19 and TRBJ2-6; D might be TRBD1 (5 bases). Germline CDR1 LNHDA, CDR2 SQIVND (reference sequence). The CDR3 is 18 residues long. V lost 3 bases and J lost 0, with 15 bases in between. CDR3 nucleotides: TGTGCCAGTAGTATTTTCAGGGCGTTGCGCTCTGGGGCCAACGTCCTGACTTTC. Its protein product is CASSIFRALRSGANVLTF.